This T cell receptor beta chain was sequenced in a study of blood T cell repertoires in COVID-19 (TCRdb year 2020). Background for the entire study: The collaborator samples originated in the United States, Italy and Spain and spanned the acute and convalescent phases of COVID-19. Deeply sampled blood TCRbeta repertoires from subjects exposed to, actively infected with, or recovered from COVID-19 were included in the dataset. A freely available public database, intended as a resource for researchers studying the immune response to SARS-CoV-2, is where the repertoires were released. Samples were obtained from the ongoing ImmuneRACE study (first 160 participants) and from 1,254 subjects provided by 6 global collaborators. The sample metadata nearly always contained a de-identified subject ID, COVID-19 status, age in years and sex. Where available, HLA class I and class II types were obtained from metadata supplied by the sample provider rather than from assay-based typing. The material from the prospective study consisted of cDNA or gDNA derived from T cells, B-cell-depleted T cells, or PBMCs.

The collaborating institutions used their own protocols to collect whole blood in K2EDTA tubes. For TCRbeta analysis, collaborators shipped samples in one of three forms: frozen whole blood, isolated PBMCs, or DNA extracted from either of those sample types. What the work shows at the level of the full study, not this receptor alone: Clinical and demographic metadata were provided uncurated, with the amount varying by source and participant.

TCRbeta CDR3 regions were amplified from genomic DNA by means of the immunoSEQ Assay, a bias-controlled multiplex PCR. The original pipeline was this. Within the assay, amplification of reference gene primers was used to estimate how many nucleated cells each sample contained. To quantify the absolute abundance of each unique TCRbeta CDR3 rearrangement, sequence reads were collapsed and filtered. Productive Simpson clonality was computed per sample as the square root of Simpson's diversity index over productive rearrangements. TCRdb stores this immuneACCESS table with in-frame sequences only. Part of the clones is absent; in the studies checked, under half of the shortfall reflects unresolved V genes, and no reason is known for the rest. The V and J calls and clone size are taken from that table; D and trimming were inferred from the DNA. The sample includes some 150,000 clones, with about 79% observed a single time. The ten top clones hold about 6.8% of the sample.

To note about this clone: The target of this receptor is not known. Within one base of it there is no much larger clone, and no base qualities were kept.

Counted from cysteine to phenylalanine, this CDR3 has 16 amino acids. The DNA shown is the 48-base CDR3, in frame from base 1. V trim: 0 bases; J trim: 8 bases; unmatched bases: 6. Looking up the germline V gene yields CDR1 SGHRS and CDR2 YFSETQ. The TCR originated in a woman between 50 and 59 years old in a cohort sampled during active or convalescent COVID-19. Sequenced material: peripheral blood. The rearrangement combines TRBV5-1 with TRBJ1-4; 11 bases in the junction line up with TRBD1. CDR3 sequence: CASSLGGQGAGEKLFF. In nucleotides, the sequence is TGCGCCAGCAGCTTGGGAGGACAGGGGGCAGGGGAAAAACTGTTTTTT.